This record concerns one T cell receptor beta chain sequence. This entry belongs to a study of T cells in localized non-small cell lung cancer. Germline V gene sequence: CDR1 MNHEY, CDR2 SMNVEV (reference sequence). Trimming left V 4 bases short and J 2 bases short, with 9 bases between. This CDR3 spans 14 amino acids. Data came from immunoSEQ multiplex PCR; TCRdb stores just in-frame clones and leaves some out. The top ten hold 9% to 15% of the sample, which has more than 20,000 clones, 80% to 90% seen once. V usage is TRBV27 and J usage is TRBJ1-5, with no clear D. This specimen was PBMCs, taken before any cancer treatment. The receptor was derived from a man aged 40 to 70 with stage II squamous cell lung carcinoma. In DNA, the CDR3 is TGTGCCAGCAGTTCTCGACGAGGCAATCAGCCCCAGCATTTT. Translation gives CASSSRRGNQPQHF.